Below, 14 T cell receptor beta chains from the same sample are listed, as sequenced in a study of control samples from healthy donors and cancer patients. This table comes from immunoSEQ multiplex PCR, and its TCRdb copy is limited to in-frame clones, with some not included. Of around 230,000 clones detected, around 94% appear once; the ten largest clones hold 1.5%. The sample taken for sequencing was blood. These receptors were obtained from a man aged 50-59 years in good health.

V and J are TRBV9 and TRBJ2-2; TRBD2 matches 10 bases. CDR1 is SGDLS and CDR2 is YYNGEE in the germline V gene. The CDR3 spans 18 residues. J lost 4 bases, V lost 1 base, and 10 bases had no gene match. Written as DNA, the CDR3 is TGTGCCAGCAGCGTAATGTCTAGCGGGGGTTCGGGCACCGGGGAGCTGTTTTTT. Protein sequence: CASSVMSSGGSGTGELFF.

The table lists this clone with a count of one. The sample holds other DNA sequences that translate to the same CDR3. The chain is built from TRBV28 and TRBJ2-7; D remains unclear. The germline CDR1 and CDR2 sequences are MDHEN and SYDVKM. Trimming cost V 11 bases and J 3 bases, with 17 bases left between them. This CDR3 has 13 amino acids. The CDR3 nucleotides are TGTGCCTCGGCCTCCGGTTCCCACTACGAGCAGTACGTC. Translating gives CASASGSHYEQYV.

This clone occurred once. The rearrangement uses TRBV28 and TRBJ2-7; D possibly corresponds to TRBD2 (5 bases). The CDR3 totals 14 residues. Trimming took off 0 bases at V and 2 bases at J, with 8 bases between the two ends. Germline CDR1 reads MDHEN; CDR2 reads SYDVKM. The CDR3 DNA reads as TGTGCCAGCAGTTTATGGTCCGGGGCCTACGAGCAGTACTTC. Amino acids: CASSLWSGAYEQYF.

This chain uses TRBV6-5 with TRBJ1-5; D not certain. Germline values: CDR1 MNHEY, CDR2 SVGAGI. V dropped 0 bases and J dropped 10 bases, with 13 bases sitting between them. CDR3 length: 14 amino acids. CDR3 amino acids: CASSYSSPGGPQHF. DNA of the CDR3: TGTGCCAGCAGTTACTCCTCACCTGGAGGACCCCAGCATTTT.

This chain links TRBV6-1 with TRBJ2-7; 7 nucleotides align to TRBD2. The CDR3 contains 13 residues. Per the germline V gene, CDR1 is MNHNS and CDR2 is SASEGT. This chain's CDR3 is CASSEAGSKVSYV. The CDR3 DNA follows: TGTGCCAGCAGCGAAGCGGGGTCCAAGGTGTCGTACGTC.

The V call is TRBV9, the J call TRBJ1-3; D remains unclear. Germline V gene data show CDR1 as SGDLS and CDR2 as YYNGEE. V gave up 0 bases and J gave up 4 bases, with 2 bases separating them. The CDR3 contains 12 residues. CDR3 loop: CASSVGGNTIYF. CDR3 in DNA: TGTGCCAGCAGCGTAGGAGGAAACACCATATATTTT.

The rearrangement joins TRBV10-3 to TRBJ2-1; no definite D call. There are 17 residues in the CDR3. The germline V gene has CDR1 ENHRY and CDR2 SYGVKD. V lost 0 bases, J lost 0 bases, and 12 bases lay in between. For the CDR3, the DNA is TGTGCCATCAGTGAGTCGAGTAAGGGTAGCTCCTACAATGAGCAGTTCTTC. Translation gives CAISESSKGSSYNEQFF.

CDR3 in DNA: TGTGCCAGCAGCTCGTCGGCGGGCACAGATACGCAGTATTTT. Translated: CASSSSAGTDTQYF. The V gene is TRBV5-4, the J gene TRBJ2-3; no definite D call. There are 14 residues in the CDR3. The V gene's germline CDR1 is SGHNT and CDR2 YYREEE (reference sequence). Trimming took off 3 bases at V and 1 base at J, with 9 bases between the two ends.

This rearrangement joins TRBV7-6 to TRBJ2-7; 8 bases match TRBD1. The CDR3 consists of 15 residues. Germline V lookup: CDR1 SGHVS, CDR2 FNYEAQ. V was pared by 5 bases and J by 5 bases, with 11 bases of the junction left unmatched. CDR3 loop: CASSQTWTGSNEQYF. The DNA of the CDR3 is TGTGCCAGCAGCCAAACCTGGACAGGGTCCAACGAGCAGTACTTC.

J is TRBJ1-1 and V is TRBV19; a possible D gene is TRBD1 (5 bases). Trimming removed 7 bases from V and 8 bases from J, with 14 bases in between. CDR1 is LNHDA and CDR2 is SQIVND in the germline V gene (reference sequence). The CDR3 spans 12 residues. The CDR3 loop is CASKKGSVEAFF. Written as DNA, the CDR3 is TGTGCCAGTAAAAAGGGGAGTGTGGAAGCTTTCTTT.

V and J are TRBV7-6 and TRBJ2-6; 9 bases agree with TRBD1. The V gene end was trimmed by 1 base and the J gene end by 2 bases; junction bases not matched to a gene: 12. The CDR3 extends over 20 amino acids. CDR1 is SGHVS and CDR2 is FNYEAQ in the germline V gene. CDR3 residues: CASSLEPRPWTGAGANVLTF. The CDR3 DNA sequence: TGTGCCAGCAGCTTAGAGCCCCGACCGTGGACAGGGGCTGGGGCCAACGTCCTGACTTTC.

This CDR3 reads CASSKGVQETQYF. CDR3 nucleotides: TGCGCCAGCAGTAAGGGGGTCCAAGAGACCCAGTACTTC. The chain couples TRBV10-1 to TRBJ2-5, with D possibly TRBD1 on 6 matching bases. The CDR3 sequence is 13 residues long. The V gene's germline CDR1 is WNHNN and CDR2 SYGVQD (reference sequence). V lost 5 bases and J 1 base, leaving 8 bases between the germline ends.

The chain couples TRBV19 to TRBJ2-5, with D possibly being TRBD2 (6 bases). Germline V CDR1 and CDR2: LNHDA, SQIVND (reference sequence). The CDR3 runs to 14 residues. Trimming removed 1 base at V and 1 base at J, with 7 bases between. CDR3 sequence reads: CASSIVGLQETQYF. CDR3 DNA sequence: TGTGCCAGTAGTATAGTGGGACTCCAAGAGACCCAGTACTTC.

CDR3 in DNA: TGCGCCAGCAGCTCCACAGGGGGAGGCTCCTACGAGCAGTACTTC. This encodes CASSSTGGGSYEQYF. V gene TRBV5-1 combines with J gene TRBJ2-7, with 8 bases fitting TRBD1. This CDR3 spans 15 amino acids. Per the germline V gene, CDR1 is SGHRS and CDR2 is YFSETQ. Trimming took 3 bases from V and 0 from J; bases not matched to a gene: 5.